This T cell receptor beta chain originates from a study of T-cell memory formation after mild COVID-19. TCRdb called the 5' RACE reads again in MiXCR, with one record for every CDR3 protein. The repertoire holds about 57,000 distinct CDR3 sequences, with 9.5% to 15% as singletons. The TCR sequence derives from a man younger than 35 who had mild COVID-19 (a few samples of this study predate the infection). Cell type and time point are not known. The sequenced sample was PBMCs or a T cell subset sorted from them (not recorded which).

In nucleotides, the CDR3 is TGTGCCAGCAGTTTAGGCGCTCCAGGGAGGAGCGAGCAGTACTTC. Its translation is CASSLGAPGRSEQYF. The gene calls are TRBV27 and TRBJ2-7, with D possibly TRBD2 on 6 matching bases. V gave up 2 bases and J gave up 6 bases, with 17 bases separating them. CDR3 length equals 15 residues. Per germline, CDR1 MNHEY and CDR2 SMNVEV (reference sequence).